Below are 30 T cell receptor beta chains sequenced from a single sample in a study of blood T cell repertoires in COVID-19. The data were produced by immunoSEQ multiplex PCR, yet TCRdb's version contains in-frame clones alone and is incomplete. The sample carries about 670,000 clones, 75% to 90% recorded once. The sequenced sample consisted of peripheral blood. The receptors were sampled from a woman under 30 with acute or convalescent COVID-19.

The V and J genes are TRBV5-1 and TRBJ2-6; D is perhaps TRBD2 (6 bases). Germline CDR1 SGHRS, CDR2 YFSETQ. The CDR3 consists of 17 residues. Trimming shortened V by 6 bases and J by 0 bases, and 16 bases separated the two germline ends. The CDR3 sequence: CASNTGSLDSGANVLTF. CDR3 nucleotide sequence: TGCGCCAGCAACACCGGGAGCCTCGACTCTGGGGCCAACGTCCTGACTTTC.

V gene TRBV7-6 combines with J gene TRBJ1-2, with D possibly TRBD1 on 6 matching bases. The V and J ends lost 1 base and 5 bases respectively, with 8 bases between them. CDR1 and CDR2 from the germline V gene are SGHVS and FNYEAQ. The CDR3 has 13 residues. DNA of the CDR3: TGTGCCAGCAGCTTAGGGACAGAGTATGGCTACACCTTC. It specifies CASSLGTEYGYTF.

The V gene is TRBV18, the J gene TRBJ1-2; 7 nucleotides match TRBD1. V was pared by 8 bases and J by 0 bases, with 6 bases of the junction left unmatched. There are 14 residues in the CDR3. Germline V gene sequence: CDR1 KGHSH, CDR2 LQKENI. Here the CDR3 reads CASVPGQTNYGYTF. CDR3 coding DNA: TGTGCCAGCGTGCCGGGACAGACTAACTATGGCTACACCTTC.

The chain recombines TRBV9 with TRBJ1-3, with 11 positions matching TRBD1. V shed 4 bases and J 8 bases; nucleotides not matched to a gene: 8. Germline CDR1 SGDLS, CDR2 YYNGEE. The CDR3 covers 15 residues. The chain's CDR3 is CASSIQGTGGDTIYF. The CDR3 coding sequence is TGTGCCAGCAGCATTCAAGGGACAGGGGGGGACACCATATATTTT.

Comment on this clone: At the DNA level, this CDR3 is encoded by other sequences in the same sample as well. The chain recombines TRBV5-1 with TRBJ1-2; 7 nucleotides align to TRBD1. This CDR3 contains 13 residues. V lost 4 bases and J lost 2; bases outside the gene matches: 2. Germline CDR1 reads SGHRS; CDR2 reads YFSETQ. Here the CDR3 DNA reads TGCGCCAGCAGCCTAGGGGGCAACTATGGCTACACCTTC. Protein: CASSLGGNYGYTF.

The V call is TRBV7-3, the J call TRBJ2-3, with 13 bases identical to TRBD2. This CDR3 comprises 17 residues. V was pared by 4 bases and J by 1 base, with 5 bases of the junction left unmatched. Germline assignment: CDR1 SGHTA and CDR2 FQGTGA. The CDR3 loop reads CASSSGLAGARTDTQYF. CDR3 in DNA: TGTGCCAGCAGCTCCGGACTAGCGGGGGCCCGCACAGATACGCAGTATTTT.

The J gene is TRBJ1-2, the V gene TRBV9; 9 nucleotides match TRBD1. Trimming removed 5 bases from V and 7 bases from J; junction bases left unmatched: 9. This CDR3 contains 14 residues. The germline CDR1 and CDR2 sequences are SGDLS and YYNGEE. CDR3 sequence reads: CASSAGTGNGGYTF. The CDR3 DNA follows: TGTGCCAGCAGTGCCGGGACAGGGAACGGTGGCTACACCTTC.

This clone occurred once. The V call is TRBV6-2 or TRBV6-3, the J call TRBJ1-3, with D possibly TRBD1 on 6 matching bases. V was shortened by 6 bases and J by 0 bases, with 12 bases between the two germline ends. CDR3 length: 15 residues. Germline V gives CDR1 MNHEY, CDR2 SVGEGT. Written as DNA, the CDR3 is TGTGCCAGCAGCGAAGACAGGAGCTCTGGAAACACCATATATTTT. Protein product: CASSEDRSSGNTIYF.

CDR3 loop: CSVEAGGISGANVLTF. CDR3 nucleotide sequence: TGCAGCGTTGAAGCAGGGGGGATTTCTGGGGCCAACGTCCTGACTTTC. The J gene is TRBJ2-6, the V gene TRBV29-1; TRBD1 might be the D (7 bases). The CDR3 runs to 16 residues. The V gene's germline CDR1 is SQVTM and CDR2 ANQGSEA. V dropped 1 base and J dropped 1 base, with 11 bases sitting between them. The full variable domain, its missing parts supplied by reference TRBV29-1 and TRBJ2-6, is SAVISQKPSRDICQRGTSLTIQCQVDSQVTMMFWYRQQPGQSLTLIATANQGSEATYESGFVIDKFPISRPNLTFSTLTVSNMSPEDSSIYLCSVEAGGISGANVLTFGAGSRLTVL.

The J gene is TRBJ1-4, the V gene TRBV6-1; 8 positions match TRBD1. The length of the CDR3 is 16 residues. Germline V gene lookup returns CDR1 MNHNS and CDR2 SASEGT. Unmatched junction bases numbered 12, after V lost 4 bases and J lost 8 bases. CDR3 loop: CASSVPFRGLVEKLFF. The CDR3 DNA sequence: TGTGCCAGCAGTGTCCCTTTCAGGGGGCTCGTAGAAAAACTGTTTTTT.

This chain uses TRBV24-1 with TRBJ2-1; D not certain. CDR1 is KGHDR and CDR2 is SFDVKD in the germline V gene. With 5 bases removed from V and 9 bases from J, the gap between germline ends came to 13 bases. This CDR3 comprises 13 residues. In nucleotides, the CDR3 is TGTGCCACCAGTGGGAGACCTACAAGTGAGCAGTTCTTC. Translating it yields CATSGRPTSEQFF.

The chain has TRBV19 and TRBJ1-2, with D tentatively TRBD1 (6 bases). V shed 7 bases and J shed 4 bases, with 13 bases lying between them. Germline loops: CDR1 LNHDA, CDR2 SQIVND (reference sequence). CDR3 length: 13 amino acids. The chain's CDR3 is CASTMTGLYGYTF. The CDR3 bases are TGTGCCAGTACCATGACAGGACTCTATGGCTACACCTTC.

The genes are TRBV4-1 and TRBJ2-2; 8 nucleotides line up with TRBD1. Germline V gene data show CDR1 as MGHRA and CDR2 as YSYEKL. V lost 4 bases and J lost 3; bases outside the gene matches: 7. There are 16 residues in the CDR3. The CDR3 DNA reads TGCGCCAGCAGCCCCCGGACAGGGTGGGACACCGGGGAGCTGTTTTTT. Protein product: CASSPRTGWDTGELFF.

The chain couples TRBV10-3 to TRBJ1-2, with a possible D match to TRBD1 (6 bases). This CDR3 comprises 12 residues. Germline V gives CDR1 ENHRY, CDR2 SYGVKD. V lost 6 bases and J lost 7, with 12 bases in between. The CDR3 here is CAIRAWGLGYTF. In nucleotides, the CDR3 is TGTGCCATCAGGGCGTGGGGGCTTGGCTACACCTTC.

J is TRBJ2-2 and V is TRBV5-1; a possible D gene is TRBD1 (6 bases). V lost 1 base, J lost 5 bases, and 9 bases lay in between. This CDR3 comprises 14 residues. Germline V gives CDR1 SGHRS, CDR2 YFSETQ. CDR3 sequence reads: CASSLIQGTGELFF. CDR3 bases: TGCGCCAGCAGCTTGATACAGGGAACCGGGGAGCTGTTTTTT.

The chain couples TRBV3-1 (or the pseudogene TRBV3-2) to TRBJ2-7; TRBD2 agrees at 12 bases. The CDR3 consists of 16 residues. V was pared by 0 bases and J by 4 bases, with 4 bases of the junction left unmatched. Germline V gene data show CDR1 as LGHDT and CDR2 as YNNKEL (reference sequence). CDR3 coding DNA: TGTGCCAGCAGCCAAGAGGGGACTAGCGGGTTTTACGAGCAGTACTTC. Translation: CASSQEGTSGFYEQYF.

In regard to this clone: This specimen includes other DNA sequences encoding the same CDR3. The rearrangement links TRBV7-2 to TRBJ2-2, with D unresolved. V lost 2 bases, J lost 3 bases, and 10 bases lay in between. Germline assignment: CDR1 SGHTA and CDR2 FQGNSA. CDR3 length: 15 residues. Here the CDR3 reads CASSLRLADTGELFF. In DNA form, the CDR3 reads TGTGCCAGCAGCTTAAGACTTGCAGACACCGGGGAGCTGTTTTTT.

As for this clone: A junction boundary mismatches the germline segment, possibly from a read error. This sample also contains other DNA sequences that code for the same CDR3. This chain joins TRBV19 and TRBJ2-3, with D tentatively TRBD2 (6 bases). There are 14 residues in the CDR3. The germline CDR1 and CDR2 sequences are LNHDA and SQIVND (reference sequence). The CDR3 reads CASSMRGGTDTQYF. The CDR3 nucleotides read TGTGCCAGTAGTATGCGGGGCGGCACAGACACGCAGTATTTT.

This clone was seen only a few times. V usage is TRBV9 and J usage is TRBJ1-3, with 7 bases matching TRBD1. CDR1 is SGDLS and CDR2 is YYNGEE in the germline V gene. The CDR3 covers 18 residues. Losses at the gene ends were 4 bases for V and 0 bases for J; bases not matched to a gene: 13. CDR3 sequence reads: CASSPQTDRHSSGNTIYF. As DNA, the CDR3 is TGTGCCAGCAGCCCCCAAACGGACAGGCACAGCTCTGGAAACACCATATATTTT.

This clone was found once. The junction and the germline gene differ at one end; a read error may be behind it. The CDR3 protein is CSADGQGARGF. The CDR3 region has the DNA TGCAGTGCTGACGGACAGGGGGCTAGGGGTTTT. J is TRBJ2-3 and V is TRBV20-1, with 11 bases identical to TRBD1. The CDR3 loop spans 11 amino acids. CDR1 is DFQATT and CDR2 is SNEGSKA in the germline V gene (reference sequence).

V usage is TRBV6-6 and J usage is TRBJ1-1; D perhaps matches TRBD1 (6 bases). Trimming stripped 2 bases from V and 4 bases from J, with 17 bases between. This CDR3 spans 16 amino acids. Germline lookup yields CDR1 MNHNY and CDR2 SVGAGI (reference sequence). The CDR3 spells CASSYVDSLGGTEAFF. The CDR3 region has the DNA TGTGCCAGCAGTTACGTGGACAGCCTTGGTGGCACTGAAGCTTTCTTT.

The CDR3 sequence: CASSIVEGSYNSPLHF. CDR3 coding DNA: TGTGCCAGTAGTATAGTGGAGGGTTCCTATAATTCACCCCTCCACTTT. The gene calls are TRBV19 and TRBJ1-6; D not certain. Per germline, CDR1 LNHDA and CDR2 SQIVND (reference sequence). Trimming left V 1 base short and J 1 base short, with 8 bases between. This CDR3 region has 16 residues.

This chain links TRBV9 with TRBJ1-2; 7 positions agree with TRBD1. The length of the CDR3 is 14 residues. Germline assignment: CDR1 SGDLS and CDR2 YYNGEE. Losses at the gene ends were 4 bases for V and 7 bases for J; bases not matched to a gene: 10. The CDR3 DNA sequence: TGTGCCAGCAGCCGGACAGGCCGGGAGGGTGGCTACACCTTC. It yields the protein CASSRTGREGGYTF.

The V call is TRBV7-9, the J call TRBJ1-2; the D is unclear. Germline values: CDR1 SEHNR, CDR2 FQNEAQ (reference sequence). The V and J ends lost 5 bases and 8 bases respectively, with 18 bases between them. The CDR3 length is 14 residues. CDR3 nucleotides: TGTGCCAGCAGCCCCCCGGGTCCGGACTTCGGCTACACCTTC. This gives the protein CASSPPGPDFGYTF.

DNA for the CDR3: TGTGCCAGCAGGCGACTAGCGGGGGGCTCAGATACGCAGTATTTT. This codes for CASRRLAGGSDTQYF. The rearrangement joins TRBV6-5 to TRBJ2-3; TRBD2 matches 13 bases. CDR1 and CDR2 (germline): MNHEY, SVGAGI. V gave up 6 bases and J gave up 4 bases; unmatched junction bases: 4. The CDR3 is made up of 15 amino acids.

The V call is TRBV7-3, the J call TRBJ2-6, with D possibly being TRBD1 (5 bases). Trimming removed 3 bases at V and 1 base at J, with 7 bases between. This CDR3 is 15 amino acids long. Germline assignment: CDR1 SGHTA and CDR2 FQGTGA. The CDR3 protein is CASSFQGSGANVLTF. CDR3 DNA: TGTGCCAGCAGCTTCCAGGGATCTGGGGCCAACGTCCTGACTTTC.

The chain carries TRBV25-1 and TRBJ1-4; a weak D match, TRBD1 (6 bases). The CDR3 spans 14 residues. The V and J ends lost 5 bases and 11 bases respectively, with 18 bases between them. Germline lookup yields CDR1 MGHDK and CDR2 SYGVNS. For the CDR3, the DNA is TGTGCCAGCAGTTTGGGGGCAGGGGCAGGGAAACTGTTTTTT. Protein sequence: CASSLGAGAGKLFF.

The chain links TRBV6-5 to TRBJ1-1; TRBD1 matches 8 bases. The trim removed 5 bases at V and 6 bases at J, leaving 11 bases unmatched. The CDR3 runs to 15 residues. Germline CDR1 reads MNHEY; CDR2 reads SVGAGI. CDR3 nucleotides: TGTGCCAGCAGTCCTCCGACAGGGGAGGTGGCTGAAGCTTTCTTT. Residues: CASSPPTGEVAEAFF.

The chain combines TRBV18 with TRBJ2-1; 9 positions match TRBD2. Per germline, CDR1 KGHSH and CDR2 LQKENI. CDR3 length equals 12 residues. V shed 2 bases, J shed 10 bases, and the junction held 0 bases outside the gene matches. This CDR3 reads CASSPTSGEQFF. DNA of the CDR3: TGTGCCAGCTCACCAACTAGCGGGGAGCAGTTCTTC.

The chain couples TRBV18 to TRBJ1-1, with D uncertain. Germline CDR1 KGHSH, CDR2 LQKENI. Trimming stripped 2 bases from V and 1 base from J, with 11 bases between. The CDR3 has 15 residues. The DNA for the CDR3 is TGTGCCAGCTCACCAGGGAGGGCCCGGAACACTGAAGCTTTCTTT. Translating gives CASSPGRARNTEAFF. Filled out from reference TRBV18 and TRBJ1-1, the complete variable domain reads NAGVMQNPRHLVRRRGQEARLRCSPMKGHSHVYWYRQLPEEGLKFMVYLQKENIIDESGMPKERFSAEFPKEGPSILRIQQVVRGDSAAYFCASSPGRARNTEAFFGQGTRLTVV.